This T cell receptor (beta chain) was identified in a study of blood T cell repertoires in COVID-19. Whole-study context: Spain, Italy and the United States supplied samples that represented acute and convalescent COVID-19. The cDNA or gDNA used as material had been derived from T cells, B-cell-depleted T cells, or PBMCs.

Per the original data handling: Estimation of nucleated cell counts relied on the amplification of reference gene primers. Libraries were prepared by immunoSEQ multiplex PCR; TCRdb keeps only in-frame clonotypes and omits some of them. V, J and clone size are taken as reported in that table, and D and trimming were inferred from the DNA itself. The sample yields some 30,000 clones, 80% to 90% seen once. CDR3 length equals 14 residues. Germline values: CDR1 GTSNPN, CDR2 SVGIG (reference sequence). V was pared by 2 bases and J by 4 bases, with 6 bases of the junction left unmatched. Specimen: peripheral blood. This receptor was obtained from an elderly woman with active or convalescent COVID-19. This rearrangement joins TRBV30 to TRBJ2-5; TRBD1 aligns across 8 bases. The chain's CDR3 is CAWSPGGLSETQYF. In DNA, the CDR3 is TGTGCCTGGAGTCCAGGGGGCTTGTCAGAGACCCAGTACTTC. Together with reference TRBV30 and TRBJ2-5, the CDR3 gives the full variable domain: SQTIHQWPATLVQPVGSPLSLECTVEGTSNPNLYWYRQAAGRGLQLLFYSVGIGQISSEVPQNLSASRPQDRQFILSSKKLLLSDSGFYLCAWSPGGLSETQYFGPGTRLLVL.